A selection of T cell receptor beta chains follows, all from one sample in a study of monozygotic twins with inflammatory bowel disease. TCRdb reworked the 5' RACE reads into one entry per CDR3 protein, no DNA. This table lists 150,000 to 200,000 distinct CDR3 sequences. Sequenced material: blood. These receptors originate from a human donor with ulcerative colitis or Crohn's disease, or a healthy co-twin of an affected twin (not recorded which). Both conserved end residues are part of each CDR3. Fields, in order: V gene, J gene, CDR3 protein.

V gene: TRBV7-2; J gene: TRBJ2-7; CDR3 protein: CASSLGLAGSREQYF
V gene: TRBV19; J gene: TRBJ1-5; CDR3 protein: CASSPTGQGLQPQHF
V gene: TRBV20-1; J gene: TRBJ2-3; CDR3 protein: CSADASGTDTQYF
V gene: TRBV12-3/TRBV12-4; J gene: TRBJ1-4; CDR3 protein: CASSPHRGDEKLFF
V gene: TRBV10-3; J gene: TRBJ1-1; CDR3 protein: CAIGQNTEAFF
V gene: TRBV6-5; J gene: TRBJ2-1; CDR3 protein: CASSSQGDGFYNEQFF
V gene: TRBV5-1; J gene: TRBJ2-1; CDR3 protein: CASQEMTYNEQFF
V gene: TRBV5-1; J gene: TRBJ2-7; CDR3 protein: CASSLGDPGISSSYEQYF
V gene: TRBV5-1; J gene: TRBJ1-2; CDR3 protein: CASSVRPGFGYTF
V gene: TRBV5-1; J gene: TRBJ1-2; CDR3 protein: CASSAGQGRGYTF
V gene: TRBV6-5; J gene: TRBJ2-1; CDR3 protein: CASSYGGYNEQFF
V gene: TRBV5-1; J gene: TRBJ2-1; CDR3 protein: CASSPSGLAAQSSYNEQFF
V gene: TRBV5-1; J gene: TRBJ2-1; CDR3 protein: CASTEANTYNEQFF
V gene: TRBV2; J gene: TRBJ2-1; CDR3 protein: CASSVLLDSEQFF
V gene: TRBV5-1; J gene: TRBJ1-1; CDR3 protein: CASSSLSRDTEAFF
V gene: TRBV5-1; J gene: TRBJ2-7; CDR3 protein: CASSSDRARYEQYF
V gene: TRBV20-1; J gene: TRBJ1-4; CDR3 protein: CSAEGTGGYQGNEKLFF
V gene: TRBV6-2/TRBV6-3; J gene: TRBJ2-2; CDR3 protein: CASSYGTRGELFF
V gene: TRBV20-1; J gene: TRBJ2-2; CDR3 protein: CSARSSGTGNTGELFF
V gene: TRBV29-1; J gene: TRBJ2-2; CDR3 protein: CSVARPGGNTGELFF